This is a list of T cell receptor beta chains from one sample in a study of tumour-infiltrating T cells in Burkitt lymphoma. Produced via immunoSEQ multiplex PCR; TCRdb's table is partial and in-frame only. The table has 13,000 or so clones, roughly 87% seen once. Sequencing was performed on tumor tissue. The receptor set was obtained from a human donor with diffuse large B-cell lymphoma. Both conserved end residues are part of each CDR3. The order of the fields is CDR3 protein, CDR3 DNA, J gene, V gene, D gene, clone size. The D gene is left open where the match is weak. Rows give clone size only sometimes, using once, few, many, or a class for an expanded clone.

CDR3 protein: CASSLGPTGVAQNQPQHF
CDR3 DNA: TGTGCCAGCAGCTTAGGTCCGACAGGGGTCGCTCAAAATCAGCCCCAGCATTTT
J gene: TRBJ1-5
V gene: TRBV7-8
D gene: TRBD1
clone size: .

CDR3 protein: CASSSATVGASPLHF
CDR3 DNA: TGTGCCAGCAGTTCCGCGACCGTAGGGGCTTCACCCCTCCACTTT
J gene: TRBJ1-6
V gene: TRBV27
D gene: .
clone size: .

CDR3 protein: CASEGPNTGELFF
CDR3 DNA: TGTGCCAGCGAGGGGCCGAACACCGGGGAGCTGTTTTTT
J gene: TRBJ2-2
V gene: TRBV9
D gene: .
clone size: .

CDR3 protein: CASSIGSGRAGNEQFF
CDR3 DNA: TGTGCCAGTAGTATAGGTAGCGGGAGGGCCGGCAATGAGCAGTTCTTC
J gene: TRBJ2-1
V gene: TRBV19
D gene: TRBD2
clone size: .

CDR3 protein: CASSQGSGTSASRETQYF
CDR3 DNA: TGTGCCAGCAGCCAAGGTTCCGGGACTAGCGCCTCGAGGGAGACCCAGTACTTC
J gene: TRBJ2-5
V gene: TRBV14
D gene: TRBD2
clone size: .

CDR3 protein: CASSPGAGENSPLHF
CDR3 DNA: TGTGCCAGCAGCCCGGGGGCAGGGGAGAATTCACCCCTCCACTTT
J gene: TRBJ1-6
V gene: TRBV7-8
D gene: .
clone size: .

CDR3 protein: CASSLFGPGSSEQYF
CDR3 DNA: TGTGCCAGCAGTTTATTTGGACCCGGGTCGTCCGAGCAGTACTTC
J gene: TRBJ2-7
V gene: TRBV27
D gene: .
clone size: .

CDR3 protein: CASSASGGAWDEQFF
CDR3 DNA: TGTGCCAGCAGCGCTAGCGGGGGGGCCTGGGATGAGCAGTTCTTC
J gene: TRBJ2-1
V gene: TRBV9
D gene: TRBD2
clone size: .

CDR3 protein: CASSVEGGLSETQYF
CDR3 DNA: TGTGCCAGCAGCGTAGAGGGGGGGCTATCGGAGACCCAGTACTTC
J gene: TRBJ2-5
V gene: TRBV9
D gene: .
clone size: .

CDR3 protein: CASGPHLFYSVDTQYF
CDR3 DNA: TGTGCTAGTGGGCCCCACCTCTTCTATTCTGTAGATACGCAGTATTTT
J gene: TRBJ2-3
V gene: TRBV12-5
D gene: .
clone size: .

CDR3 protein: CASSDSQHYGYTF
CDR3 DNA: TGTGCCAGCAGTGACTCTCAGCACTATGGCTACACCTTC
J gene: TRBJ1-2
V gene: TRBV6-1
D gene: .
clone size: .

CDR3 protein: CASSLPGPQQYF
CDR3 DNA: TGTGCCAGCAGCTTGCCCGGGCCGCAGCAGTACTTC
J gene: TRBJ2-7
V gene: TRBV7-2
D gene: .
clone size: .

CDR3 protein: CASSGAGSVRQPQHF
CDR3 DNA: TGTGCCAGCAGTGGAGCGGGGTCCGTCCGGCAGCCCCAGCATTTT
J gene: TRBJ1-5
V gene: TRBV6-1
D gene: .
clone size: .

CDR3 protein: CASSHIGQGADEQYF
CDR3 DNA: TGTGCCAGCAGCCACATCGGACAGGGGGCTGACGAGCAGTACTTC
J gene: TRBJ2-7
V gene: TRBV14
D gene: TRBD1
clone size: .

CDR3 protein: CASSSWGTDLGYTF
CDR3 DNA: TGTGCCAGCAGCTCTTGGGGGACAGATTTGGGCTACACCTTC
J gene: TRBJ1-2
V gene: TRBV5-4
D gene: TRBD1
clone size: .

CDR3 protein: CASSLSIGGGYTF
CDR3 DNA: TGTGCCAGCAGTTTATCGATCGGGGGGGGCTACACCTTC
J gene: TRBJ1-2
V gene: TRBV27
D gene: .
clone size: .

CDR3 protein: CASSLGGSGYLSDEQFF
CDR3 DNA: TGTGCCAGCAGCTTAGGCGGTAGCGGGTACCTCTCGGATGAGCAGTTCTTC
J gene: TRBJ2-1
V gene: TRBV7-2
D gene: TRBD2
clone size: .

CDR3 protein: CASSLDIGELFF
CDR3 DNA: TGTGCCAGCAGCTTAGATATCGGGGAGCTGTTTTTT
J gene: TRBJ2-2
V gene: TRBV7-2
D gene: .
clone size: .

CDR3 protein: CASRLKWGMEGTGGRTEAFF
CDR3 DNA: TGTGCCAGCAGATTAAAATGGGGAATGGAGGGGACAGGGGGCCGCACTGAAGCTTTCTTT
J gene: TRBJ1-1
V gene: TRBV21-1
D gene: .
clone size: .

CDR3 protein: CASSAGGLNQPQHF
CDR3 DNA: TGTGCCAGCAGCGCCGGGGGGCTCAATCAGCCCCAGCATTTT
J gene: TRBJ1-5
V gene: TRBV7-9
D gene: .
clone size: .

CDR3 protein: CAIRDRVIDEQFF
CDR3 DNA: TGTGCCATCCGGGACAGGGTGATCGATGAGCAGTTCTTC
J gene: TRBJ2-1
V gene: TRBV10-3
D gene: TRBD1
clone size: .

CDR3 protein: CASSLPRDTSSGANVLTF
CDR3 DNA: TGTGCCAGCAGTCTCCCCCGGGACACCTCCTCTGGGGCCAACGTCCTGACTTTC
J gene: TRBJ2-6
V gene: TRBV2
D gene: .
clone size: .

CDR3 protein: CASSIAGGTQYF
CDR3 DNA: TGTGCCAGTAGTATAGCCGGAGGGACCCAGTACTTC
J gene: TRBJ2-5
V gene: TRBV19
D gene: .
clone size: once

CDR3 protein: CSVEGLAGSYEQYF
CDR3 DNA: TGCAGCGTTGAGGGACTAGCGGGGTCCTACGAGCAGTACTTC
J gene: TRBJ2-7
V gene: TRBV29-1
D gene: TRBD2
clone size: once

CDR3 protein: CASSLAPGSFYTEAFF
CDR3 DNA: TGCGCCAGCAGCTTGGCCCCAGGGAGTTTTTACACTGAAGCTTTCTTT
J gene: TRBJ1-1
V gene: TRBV5-1
D gene: .
clone size: .

CDR3 protein: CASSEDPPPEQYF
CDR3 DNA: TGTGCCAGCAGTGAGGACCCCCCTCCCGAGCAGTACTTC
J gene: TRBJ2-7
V gene: TRBV6-1
D gene: .
clone size: .

CDR3 protein: CASSQTGGGPPYSPLHF
CDR3 DNA: TGTGCCAGTAGTCAGACAGGGGGCGGCCCCCCATATTCACCCCTCCACTTT
J gene: TRBJ1-6
V gene: TRBV19
D gene: TRBD1
clone size: .

CDR3 protein: CASSVQGAGYGYTF
CDR3 DNA: TGTGCCAGTAGTGTTCAGGGGGCAGGCTATGGCTACACCTTC
J gene: TRBJ1-2
V gene: TRBV19
D gene: TRBD1
clone size: .

CDR3 protein: CASSSGMRPPRSGNTIYF
CDR3 DNA: TGTGCCAGCAGCTCAGGAATGCGGCCACCGCGCTCTGGAAACACCATATATTTT
J gene: TRBJ1-3
V gene: TRBV7-8
D gene: .
clone size: .

CDR3 protein: CASSFRTSGNEQFF
CDR3 DNA: TGTGCCAGCAGTTTTAGGACTAGCGGCAATGAGCAGTTCTTC
J gene: TRBJ2-1
V gene: TRBV28
D gene: TRBD2
clone size: .

CDR3 protein: CSARDFEDTF
CDR3 DNA: TGCAGTGCTAGGGACTTTGAGGACACCTTC
J gene: TRBJ1-2
V gene: TRBV20-1
D gene: .
clone size: .

CDR3 protein: CASSPVLGAEAFF
CDR3 DNA: TGTGCCAGCAGTCCCGTCTTAGGGGCTGAAGCTTTCTTT
J gene: TRBJ1-1
V gene: TRBV6-5
D gene: .
clone size: .

CDR3 protein: CASSLAAGRSTDTQYF
CDR3 DNA: TGTGCCAGCTCCCTCGCCGCGGGGCGTAGCACAGATACGCAGTATTTT
J gene: TRBJ2-3
V gene: TRBV18
D gene: .
clone size: .

CDR3 protein: CASSLVGGYYNEQFF
CDR3 DNA: TGCGCCAGCAGCTTGGTAGGGGGCTACTACAATGAGCAGTTCTTC
J gene: TRBJ2-1
V gene: TRBV5-1
D gene: TRBD1
clone size: .

CDR3 protein: CASSLQEKGTEAFF
CDR3 DNA: TGTGCCAGCTCGTTACAGGAAAAAGGCACTGAAGCTTTCTTT
J gene: TRBJ1-1
V gene: TRBV18
D gene: .
clone size: .

CDR3 protein: CASSRTSKGYEQYF
CDR3 DNA: TGTGCCAGCAGTCGGACTAGTAAGGGCTACGAGCAGTACTTC
J gene: TRBJ2-7
V gene: TRBV2
D gene: TRBD2
clone size: .

CDR3 protein: CSVEDLKGTGYGYTF
CDR3 DNA: TGCAGCGTTGAAGATCTTAAGGGGACAGGGTATGGCTACACCTTC
J gene: TRBJ1-2
V gene: TRBV29-1
D gene: TRBD1
clone size: .

CDR3 protein: CASNRGRLLETQYF
CDR3 DNA: TGTGCCAGCAATAGGGGGCGGCTCTTAGAGACCCAGTACTTC
J gene: TRBJ2-5
V gene: TRBV6-5
D gene: TRBD1
clone size: .

CDR3 protein: CASSFQANTVAFF
CDR3 DNA: TGTGCCAGCAGCTTCCAGGCGAACACTGTAGCTTTCTTT
J gene: TRBJ1-1
V gene: TRBV7-9
D gene: .
clone size: .

CDR3 protein: CASSLSSTGEAFF
CDR3 DNA: TGTGCCAGCAGTTTATCGAGTACGGGGGAAGCTTTCTTT
J gene: TRBJ1-1
V gene: TRBV27
D gene: .
clone size: .

CDR3 protein: CASSWRDPFTHGYTF
CDR3 DNA: TGTGCCAGCAGCTGGCGGGATCCGTTCACTCATGGCTACACCTTC
J gene: TRBJ1-2
V gene: TRBV5-5
D gene: .
clone size: .

CDR3 protein: CASSSSSSGANVLTF
CDR3 DNA: TGTGCCAGCAGTAGCAGTAGCTCTGGGGCCAACGTCCTGACTTTC
J gene: TRBJ2-6
V gene: TRBV6-5
D gene: .
clone size: once

CDR3 protein: CATIRLAGVGETQYF
CDR3 DNA: TGTGCCACGATCAGACTAGCGGGAGTCGGTGAGACCCAGTACTTC
J gene: TRBJ2-5
V gene: TRBV2
D gene: TRBD2
clone size: .

CDR3 protein: CASSLDRESYEQYF
CDR3 DNA: TGCGCCAGCAGCCTGGACAGGGAATCCTACGAGCAGTACTTC
J gene: TRBJ2-7
V gene: TRBV5-1
D gene: TRBD1
clone size: .

CDR3 protein: CASANTDTQYF
CDR3 DNA: TGTGCCAGTGCGAATACAGATACGCAGTATTTT
J gene: TRBJ2-3
V gene: TRBV19
D gene: .
clone size: once

CDR3 protein: CASSPPVGNSAFF
CDR3 DNA: TGTGCCAGCTCACCACCAGTGGGGAATTCAGCTTTCTTT
J gene: TRBJ1-1
V gene: TRBV18
D gene: .
clone size: .

CDR3 protein: CATSREAVSSYNEQFF
CDR3 DNA: TGTGCCACCAGCAGAGAAGCGGTTAGCTCCTATAATGAGCAGTTCTTC
J gene: TRBJ2-1
V gene: TRBV15
D gene: .
clone size: .